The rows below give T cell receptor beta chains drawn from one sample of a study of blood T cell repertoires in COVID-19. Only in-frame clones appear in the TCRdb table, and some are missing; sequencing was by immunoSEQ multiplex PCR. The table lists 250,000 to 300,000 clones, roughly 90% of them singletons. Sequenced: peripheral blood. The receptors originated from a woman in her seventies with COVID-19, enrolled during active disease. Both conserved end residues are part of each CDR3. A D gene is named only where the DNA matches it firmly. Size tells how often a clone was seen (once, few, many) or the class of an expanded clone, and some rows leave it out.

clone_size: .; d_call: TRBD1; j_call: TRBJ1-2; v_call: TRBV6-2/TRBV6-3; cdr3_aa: CASSRTRDRVSYTF; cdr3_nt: TGTGCCAGCAGTAGGACCCGGGACAGGGTATCCTACACCTTC
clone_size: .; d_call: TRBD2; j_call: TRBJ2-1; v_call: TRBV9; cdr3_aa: CASSPLAGGSYNEQFF; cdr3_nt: TGTGCCAGCAGCCCTCTAGCGGGGGGTTCCTACAATGAGCAGTTCTTC
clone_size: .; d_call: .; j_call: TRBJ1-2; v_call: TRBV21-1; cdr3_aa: CASSALRAGYTF; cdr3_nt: TGTGCCAGCAGCGCGCTCAGGGCTGGCTACACCTTC
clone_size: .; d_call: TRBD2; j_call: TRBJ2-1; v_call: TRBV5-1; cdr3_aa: CASSLPGTSGGDNEQFF; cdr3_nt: TGCGCCAGCAGCTTGCCCGGGACTAGCGGGGGGGACAATGAGCAGTTCTTC
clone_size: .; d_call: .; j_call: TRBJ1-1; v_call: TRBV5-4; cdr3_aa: CASSLGARMNTEAFF; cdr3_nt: TGTGCCAGCAGCTTAGGGGCGAGGATGAACACTGAAGCTTTCTTT
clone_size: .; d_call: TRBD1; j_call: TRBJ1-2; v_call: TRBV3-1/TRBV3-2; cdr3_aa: CASSRKGARPGAYGYTF; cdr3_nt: TGTGCCAGCAGCCGCAAGGGGGCTAGGCCTGGGGCCTATGGCTACACCTTC
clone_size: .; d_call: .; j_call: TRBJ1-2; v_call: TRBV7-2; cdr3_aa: CASSYREGYGYTF; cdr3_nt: TGTGCCAGCAGCTACAGGGAGGGCTATGGCTACACCTTC
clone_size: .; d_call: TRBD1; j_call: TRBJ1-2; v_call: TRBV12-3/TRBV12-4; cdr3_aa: CASSLETGYGYTF; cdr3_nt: TGTGCCAGCAGTTTAGAGACAGGGTATGGCTACACCTTC
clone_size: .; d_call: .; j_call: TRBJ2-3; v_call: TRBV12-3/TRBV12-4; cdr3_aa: CASSLGVADTQYF; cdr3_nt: TGTGCCAGCAGTTTAGGAGTGGCAGATACGCAGTATTTT
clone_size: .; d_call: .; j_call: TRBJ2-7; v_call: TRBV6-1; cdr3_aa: CASSEGRAGGYEQYF; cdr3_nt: TGTGCCAGCAGTGAAGGGCGGGCAGGGGGGTACGAGCAGTACTTC
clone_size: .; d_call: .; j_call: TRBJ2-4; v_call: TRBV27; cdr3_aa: CASSSLILYKNIQYF; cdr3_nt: TGTGCCAGCAGCTCACTCATTCTTTACAAAAACATTCAGTACTTC
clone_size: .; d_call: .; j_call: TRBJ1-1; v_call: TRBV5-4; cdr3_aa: CASRTEITTEAFF; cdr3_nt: TGTGCCAGCAGAACAGAGATAACGACTGAAGCTTTCTTT
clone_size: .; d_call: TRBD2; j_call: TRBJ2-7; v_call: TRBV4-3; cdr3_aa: CASSQAGPLSGGSYEQYF; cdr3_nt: TGCGCCAGCAGCCAAGCGGGTCCCCTTAGCGGGGGCTCCTACGAGCAGTACTTC
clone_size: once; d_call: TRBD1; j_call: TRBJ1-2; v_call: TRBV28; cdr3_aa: CASTPPGTGVYGYTF; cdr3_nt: TGTGCCAGCACCCCCCCCGGGACAGGAGTCTATGGCTACACCTTC
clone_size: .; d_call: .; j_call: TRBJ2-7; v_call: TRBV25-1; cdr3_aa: CASSEYQSNPYYDEQYF; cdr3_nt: TGTGCCAGCAGTGAATATCAAAGTAACCCCTACTACGACGAGCAGTACTTC
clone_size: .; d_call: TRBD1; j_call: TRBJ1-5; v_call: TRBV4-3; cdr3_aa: CASSLNRGPHQPQHF; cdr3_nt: TGCGCCAGCAGCCTCAACAGGGGGCCACATCAGCCCCAGCATTTT
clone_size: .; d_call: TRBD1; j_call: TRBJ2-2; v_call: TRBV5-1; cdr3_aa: CASSTTGATNTGELFF; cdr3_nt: TGCGCCAGCAGTACGACAGGGGCCACGAACACCGGGGAGCTGTTTTTT
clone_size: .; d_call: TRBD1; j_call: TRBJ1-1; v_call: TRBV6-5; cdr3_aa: CASSPQPGQIAFF; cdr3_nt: TGTGCCAGCAGTCCCCAGCCGGGACAGATTGCTTTCTTT
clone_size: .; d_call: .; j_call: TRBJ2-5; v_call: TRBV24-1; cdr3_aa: CATSDPRVVETQYF; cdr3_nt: TGTGCCACCAGTGATCCGCGGGTGGTTGAGACCCAGTACTTC
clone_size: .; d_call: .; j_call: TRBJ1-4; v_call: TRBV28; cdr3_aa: CASMSWGELFF; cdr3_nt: TGTGCCAGCATGAGTTGGGGGGAACTGTTTTTT
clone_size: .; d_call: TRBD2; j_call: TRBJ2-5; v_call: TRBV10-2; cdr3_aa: CASSEPSGGEETQYF; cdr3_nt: TGCGCCAGCAGTGAGCCTAGCGGCGGGGAAGAGACCCAGTACTTC
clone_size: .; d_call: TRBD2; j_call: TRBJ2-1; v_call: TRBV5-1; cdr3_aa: CASSLVAGGPSDEQFF; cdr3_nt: TGCGCCAGCAGCCTAGTCGCGGGGGGGCCATCGGATGAGCAGTTCTTC
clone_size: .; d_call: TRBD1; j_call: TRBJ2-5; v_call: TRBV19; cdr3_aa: CASTPTRQGSETQYF; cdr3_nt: TGTGCCAGTACCCCTACGAGACAGGGTTCGGAGACCCAGTACTTC
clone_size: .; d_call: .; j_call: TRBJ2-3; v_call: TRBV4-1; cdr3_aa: CASSPRERNTDTQYF; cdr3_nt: TGCGCCAGCAGCCCCCGCGAACGAAACACAGATACGCAGTATTTT
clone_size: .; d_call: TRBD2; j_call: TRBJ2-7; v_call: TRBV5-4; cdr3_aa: CASSRVSGLAYEQYF; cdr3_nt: TGTGCCAGCAGCCGAGTTAGCGGGTTGGCCTACGAGCAGTACTTC
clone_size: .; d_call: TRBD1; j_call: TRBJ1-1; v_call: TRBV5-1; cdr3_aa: CASSSNSRQGSPLEAFF; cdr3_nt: TGCGCCAGCAGCTCAAACTCCAGACAGGGGTCTCCTTTGGAAGCTTTCTTT
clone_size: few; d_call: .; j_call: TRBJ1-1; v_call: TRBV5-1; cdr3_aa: CASSYTGTQNTEAFF; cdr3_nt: TGCGCCAGCAGCTACACCGGGACACAGAACACTGAAGCTTTCTTT
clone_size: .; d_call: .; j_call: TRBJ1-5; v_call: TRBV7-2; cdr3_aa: CASSLEQGLLQPQHF; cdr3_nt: TGTGCCAGCAGCTTGGAACAGGGTTTATTACAGCCCCAGCATTTT
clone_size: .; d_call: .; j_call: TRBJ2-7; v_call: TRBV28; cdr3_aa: CASSPPSSYEQYF; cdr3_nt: TGTGCCAGCTCACCGCCCAGCTCCTACGAGCAGTACTTC
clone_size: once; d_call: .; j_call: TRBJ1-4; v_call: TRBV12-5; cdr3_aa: CASGGLGQINEKLFF; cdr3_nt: TGTGCTAGTGGAGGCCTCGGACAGATTAATGAAAAACTGTTTTTT
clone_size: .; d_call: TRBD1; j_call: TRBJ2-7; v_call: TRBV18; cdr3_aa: CASSPQAGQGRNEQYF; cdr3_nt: TGTGCCAGCTCACCACAGGCGGGACAGGGCCGAAACGAGCAGTACTTC
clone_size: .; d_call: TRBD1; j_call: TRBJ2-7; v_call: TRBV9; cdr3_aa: CASSVGDRASYEQYF; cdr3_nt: TGTGCCAGCAGCGTAGGGGACAGGGCGTCGTACGAGCAGTACTTC
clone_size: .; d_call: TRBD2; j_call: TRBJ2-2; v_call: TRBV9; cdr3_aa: CASSSSGGSTGELFF; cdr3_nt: TGTGCCAGCAGCTCTAGCGGGGGCTCCACCGGGGAGCTGTTTTTT
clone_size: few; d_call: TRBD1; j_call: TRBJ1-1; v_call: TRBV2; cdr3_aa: CASSRDRNTEAFF; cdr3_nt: TGTGCCAGCAGTAGGGACAGGAACACTGAAGCTTTCTTT
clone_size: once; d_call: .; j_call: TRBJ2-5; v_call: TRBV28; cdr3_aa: CASSLSYQETQYF; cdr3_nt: TGTGCCAGCAGTTTGTCGTACCAAGAGACCCAGTACTTC
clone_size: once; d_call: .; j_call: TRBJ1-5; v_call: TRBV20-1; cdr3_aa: CSASLQGNQPQHF; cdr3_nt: TGCAGTGCTAGTCTACAGGGCAATCAGCCCCAGCATTTT
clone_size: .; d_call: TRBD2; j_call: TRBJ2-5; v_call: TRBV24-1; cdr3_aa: CATSDPRASGETQYF; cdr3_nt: TGTGCCACCAGTGACCCCCGAGCTAGCGGGGAGACCCAGTACTTC
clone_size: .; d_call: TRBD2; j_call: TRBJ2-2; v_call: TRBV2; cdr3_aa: CALAGGPGNTGELFF; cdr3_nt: TGTGCACTAGCGGGGGGGCCGGGGAACACCGGGGAGCTGTTTTTT
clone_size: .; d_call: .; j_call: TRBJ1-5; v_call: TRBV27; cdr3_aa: CASSPGVYSNQPQHF; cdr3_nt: TGTGCCAGCAGTCCGGGAGTGTATAGCAATCAGCCCCAGCATTTT
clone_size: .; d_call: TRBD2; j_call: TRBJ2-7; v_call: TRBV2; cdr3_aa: CASNQRGGFEQYF; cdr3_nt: TGTGCCAGCAACCAGCGGGGGGGATTCGAGCAGTACTTC
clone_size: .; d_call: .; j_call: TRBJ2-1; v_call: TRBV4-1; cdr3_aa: CASSRPRDSYEQFF; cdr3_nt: TGCGCCAGCAGCCGGCCTCGGGACTCCTATGAGCAGTTCTTC
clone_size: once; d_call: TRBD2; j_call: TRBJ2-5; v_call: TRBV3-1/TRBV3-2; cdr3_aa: CASSPWERGALAAQYF; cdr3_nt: TGTGCCAGCAGTCCGTGGGAGCGGGGGGCCCTAGCGGCCCAGTACTTC
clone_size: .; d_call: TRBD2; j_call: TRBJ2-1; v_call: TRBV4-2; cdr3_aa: CASSRAPSGTSSYNEQFF; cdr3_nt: TGTGCCAGCAGCAGGGCCCCAAGCGGGACGAGCTCCTACAATGAGCAGTTCTTC
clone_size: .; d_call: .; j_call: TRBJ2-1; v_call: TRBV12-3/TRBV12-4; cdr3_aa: CASSGREQFF; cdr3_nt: TGTGCCAGCAGTGGGAGGGAGCAGTTCTTC
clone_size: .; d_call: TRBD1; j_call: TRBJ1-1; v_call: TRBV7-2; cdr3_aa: CASSLQDRVTEAFF; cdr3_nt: TGTGCCAGCAGCCTCCAGGACAGGGTAACTGAAGCTTTCTTT
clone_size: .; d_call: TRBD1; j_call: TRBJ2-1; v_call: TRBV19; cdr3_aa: CASTDRDSYNEQFF; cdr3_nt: TGTGCCAGTACCGACAGGGACTCCTACAATGAGCAGTTCTTC
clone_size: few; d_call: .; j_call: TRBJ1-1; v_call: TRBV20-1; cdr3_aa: CSATGDTEAFF; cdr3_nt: TGCAGTGCTACAGGGGACACTGAAGCTTTCTTT
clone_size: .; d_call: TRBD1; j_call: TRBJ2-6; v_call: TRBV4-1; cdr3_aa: CASSSPPGTGGVGANVLTF; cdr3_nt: TGCGCCAGCAGCTCGCCCCCCGGGACAGGGGGCGTTGGGGCCAACGTCCTGACTTTC
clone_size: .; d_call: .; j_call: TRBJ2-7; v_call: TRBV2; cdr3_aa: CASRGTYEQYF; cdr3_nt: TGTGCCAGCAGGGGGACTTACGAGCAGTACTTC
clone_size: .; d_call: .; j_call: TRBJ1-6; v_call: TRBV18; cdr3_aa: CASSKDRNSPLHF; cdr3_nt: TGTGCCAGCTCAAAGGACAGAAATTCACCCCTCCACTTT
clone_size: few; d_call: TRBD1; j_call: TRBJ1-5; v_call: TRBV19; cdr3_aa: CASSIYRDRGGQPQHF; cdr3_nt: TGTGCCAGTAGTATTTACCGGGACAGGGGCGGCCAGCCCCAGCATTTT
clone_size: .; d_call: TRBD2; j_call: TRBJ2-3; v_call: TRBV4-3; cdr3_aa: CASSLDLAGGTDTQYF; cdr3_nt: TGCGCCAGCAGCCTCGATCTAGCGGGGGGCACAGATACGCAGTATTTT
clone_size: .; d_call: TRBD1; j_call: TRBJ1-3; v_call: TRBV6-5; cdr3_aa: CASSYGTGSGNTIYF; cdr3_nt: TGTGCCAGCAGTTACGGGACAGGCTCTGGAAACACCATATATTTT
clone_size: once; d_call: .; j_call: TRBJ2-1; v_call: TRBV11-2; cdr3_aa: CASSLGGGPYNEQFF; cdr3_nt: TGTGCCAGCAGCTTAGGCGGGGGCCCTTACAATGAGCAGTTCTTC
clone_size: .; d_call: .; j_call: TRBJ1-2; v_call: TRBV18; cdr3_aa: CASSQTGRGYTF; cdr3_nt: TGTGCCAGCTCACAAACAGGGCGTGGCTACACCTTC
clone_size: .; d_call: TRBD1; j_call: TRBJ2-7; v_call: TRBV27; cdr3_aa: CASSLSEWTGVDEQYF; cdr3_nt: TGTGCCAGCAGTTTATCCGAATGGACAGGGGTCGACGAGCAGTACTTC
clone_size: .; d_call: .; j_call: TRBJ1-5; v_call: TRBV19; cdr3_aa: CASNAGVQPQHF; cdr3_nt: TGTGCCAGTAACGCGGGGGTTCAGCCCCAGCATTTT